This T cell receptor (beta chain) was retrieved from a study of CD8 T cells in ankylosing spondylitis. This clonotype showed up many times. Libraries for TCR beta were made by quantitative 5'-RACE with molecular barcodes. TCRdb reprocessed the 5' RACE reads with MiXCR, giving one entry per CDR3 protein. The sample has some 130,000 distinct CDR3 sequences; 7.3% are singletons. CDR3 length: 16 amino acids. The V and J ends lost 4 bases and 6 bases, in that order; junction bases with no gene match: 11. Germline V CDR1 and CDR2: LGHNA, YSLEER. The chain carries TRBV4-3 and TRBJ2-3, with TRBD2 matching 9 bases. The material sequenced was blood, either unsorted or a sorted T cell fraction (not recorded which). The sequence was collected from a female donor with ankylosing spondylitis or in good health (not recorded which). The CDR3 protein is CASSPLASGEFDTQYF. DNA for the CDR3: TGCGCCAGCAGCCCTCTAGCTAGCGGGGAGTTTGATACGCAGTATTTT.